This TCR beta chain is drawn from a study of T-cell reconstitution after alpha-beta-depleted transplantation in children. The CDR3 is made up of 18 amino acids. Germline V gene lookup returns CDR1 SGHAT and CDR2 FQNNGV. The V end was cut by 1 base, the J end by 3 bases, with 22 bases between. This clonotype was observed a few times. A TCRbeta library incorporating unique molecular identifiers was prepared. TCRdb re-derived calls from the PCR reads in MiXCR, one entry per CDR3 protein. The sample contains about 610,000 distinct CDR3 sequences, over 9.5% of which appear only once. The chain carries TRBV11-2 and TRBJ2-7; perhaps TRBD2 as D (5 bases). The sequence was obtained from a human donor who donated a stem cell graft to a child with acute myeloid leukemia. The sequencing here drew on PBMCs from the stem cell graft donor, taken from the stem cell graft. The CDR3 bases are TGTGCCAGCAGCTTAGTTGGAGGCCGGGAACCGAATGTCTACGAGCAGTACTTC. This codes for CASSLVGGREPNVYEQYF.